This TCR beta chain came from a study of CXCR3-negative and CXCR3-positive naive CD8 T cells. Whole-study context: The study obtained 120 million to 150 million TRB reads, about 1.5 +/- 0.3 million per library. Overall study results and limits: Post-cryopreservation CXCR3 expression was partly diminished, and the bulk of assays employed fresh PBMCs. A higher hydrophobicity marked the TRB CDR3s of CXCR3-positive naive cells versus CXCR3-negative naive cells.

According to its frequency, this clonotype is medium-sized. What it binds is not known. The study sorted every CD8+ T cell subset in triplicate at 300,000 cells each. Through 5' RACE with UMI labels, the TRB cDNA libraries were prepared. TCRdb re-called the 5' RACE reads, yielding one record per CDR3 amino acid sequence without DNA. Its listing shows some 8,400 distinct CDR3 sequences. Looked up from germline, CDR1 is KGHDR and CDR2 is SFDVKD. This CDR3 region has 12 residues. This receptor was taken from a human donor in good health. Some clones in this sample may be carry-over from other donors' samples. V is TRBV24-1 and J is TRBJ2-3. The source material was naive CXCR3+ CD8+ T cells from blood. Noted subset: CD45RO-CCR7+CD27+CD95- naive CD8+ T cells expressing CXCR3 (TNR3+). The CDR3 is CATSDLQDTQYF.